This T cell receptor beta chain was sequenced during a study of beta chain features in type 1 diabetes. General study results and limits: Researchers report that Type 1 diabetes patients had moderately but significantly shorter TCRB CDR3s across all four CD4+ subsets. Naive, central memory and Treg TCRB repertoires appeared more alike in patients than in healthy donors. Reduced insertions and increased deletions marked VDJ junctions in type 1 diabetes patients.

This clone was seen a few times. Its antigen remains unknown. The study reverse transcribed the entire isolated RNA, so it sequenced expressed TCRB transcripts. Profiled with immunoSEQ multiplex PCR; TCRdb holds only in-frame clones, not every one. The table shows hundreds of thousands of clones, with 13% occurring only once. Trimming shortened V by 5 bases and J by 0 bases, and 11 bases separated the two germline ends. Germline CDR1 is SEHNR and CDR2 is FQNEAQ (reference sequence). The length of the CDR3 is 14 residues. Each population that was sorted was more than 98% pure. This sequence originates from a man between 18 and 35 years old with type 1 diabetes. The sequenced sample was naive CD4+ T cells from blood. This chain connects TRBV7-9 to TRBJ2-7; no reliable D call. CDR3 residues: CASSRTESSYEQYF. The CDR3 DNA reads as TGTGCCAGCAGCAGGACCGAGAGCTCCTACGAGCAGTACTTC.